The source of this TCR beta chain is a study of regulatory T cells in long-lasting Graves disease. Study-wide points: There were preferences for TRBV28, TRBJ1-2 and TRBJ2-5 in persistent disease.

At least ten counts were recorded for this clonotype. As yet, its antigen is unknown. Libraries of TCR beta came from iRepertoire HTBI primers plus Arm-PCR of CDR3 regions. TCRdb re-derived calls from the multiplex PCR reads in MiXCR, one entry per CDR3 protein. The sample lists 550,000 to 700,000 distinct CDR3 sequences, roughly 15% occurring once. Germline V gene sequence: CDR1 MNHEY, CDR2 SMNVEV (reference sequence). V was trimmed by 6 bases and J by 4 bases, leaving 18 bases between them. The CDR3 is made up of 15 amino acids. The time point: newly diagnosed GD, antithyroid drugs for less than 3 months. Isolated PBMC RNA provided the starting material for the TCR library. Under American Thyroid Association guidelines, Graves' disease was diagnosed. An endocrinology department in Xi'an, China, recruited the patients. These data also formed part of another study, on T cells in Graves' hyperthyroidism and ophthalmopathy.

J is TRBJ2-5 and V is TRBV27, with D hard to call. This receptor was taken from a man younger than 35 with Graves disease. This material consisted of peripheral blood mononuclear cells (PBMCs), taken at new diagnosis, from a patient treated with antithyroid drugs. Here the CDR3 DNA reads TGTGCCAGCAGCCGACTCACCCTTGCTGGAGAGACCCAGTACTTC. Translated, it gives CASSRLTLAGETQYF.